The rows below give T cell receptor beta chains drawn from one sample of a study of CXCR3-negative and CXCR3-positive naive CD8 T cells. TCRdb reanalyzed the 5' RACE reads, giving one entry per CDR3 protein sequence and no DNA. This sample's table has roughly 100,000 distinct CDR3 sequences. The sequenced sample consisted of naive CXCR3+ CD8+ T cells from blood. These receptors were collected from a human donor in good health. Some clones in this sample may be carry-over from other donors' samples. Both conserved end residues are part of each CDR3. The order of the fields is V gene, J gene, CDR3 protein.

v_gene: TRBV14; j_gene: TRBJ1-2; CDR3aa: CASSQGYGYTF
v_gene: TRBV10-3; j_gene: TRBJ2-3; CDR3aa: CAISERGADPDTQYF
v_gene: TRBV7-9; j_gene: TRBJ1-5; CDR3aa: CASSYGGIRQPQHF
v_gene: TRBV28; j_gene: TRBJ2-1; CDR3aa: CASSYSGSYNEQFF
v_gene: TRBV5-1; j_gene: TRBJ2-1; CDR3aa: CASSLVSGGAGEQFF
v_gene: TRBV12-3/TRBV12-4; j_gene: TRBJ1-5; CDR3aa: CASSPREGASGHF
v_gene: TRBV6-5; j_gene: TRBJ2-7; CDR3aa: CASSYFPGANDEQYF
v_gene: TRBV5-5; j_gene: TRBJ2-2; CDR3aa: CASRFGTSGNTGELFF
v_gene: TRBV9; j_gene: TRBJ2-1; CDR3aa: CASSGGPTYNEQFF
v_gene: TRBV6-5; j_gene: TRBJ2-7; CDR3aa: CASSPGQGVYEQYF
v_gene: TRBV30; j_gene: TRBJ2-5; CDR3aa: CAWTTGVQETQYF
v_gene: TRBV29-1; j_gene: TRBJ2-3; CDR3aa: CSVDWRERSDTQYF
v_gene: TRBV2; j_gene: TRBJ1-1; CDR3aa: CASSEAMLGQPNTEAFF
v_gene: TRBV10-2; j_gene: TRBJ2-3; CDR3aa: CASSEAADTQYF
v_gene: TRBV7-9; j_gene: TRBJ2-7; CDR3aa: CASSFTGNSYEQYF
v_gene: TRBV7-9; j_gene: TRBJ2-1; CDR3aa: CASSIGSENEQFF
v_gene: TRBV5-4; j_gene: TRBJ2-1; CDR3aa: CASSSTPQGEQFF
v_gene: TRBV7-9; j_gene: TRBJ2-1; CDR3aa: CASSIHQGYNEQFF
v_gene: TRBV7-9; j_gene: TRBJ1-1; CDR3aa: CASSSRADMNTEAFF
v_gene: TRBV29-1; j_gene: TRBJ1-4; CDR3aa: CSVEGIVGGDAANEKLFF
v_gene: TRBV10-3; j_gene: TRBJ2-7; CDR3aa: CAISDGAGVTSYEQYF
v_gene: TRBV2; j_gene: TRBJ1-6; CDR3aa: CASTGASYNSPLHF
v_gene: TRBV21-1; j_gene: TRBJ2-6; CDR3aa: CASSGRNSSGANVLTF
v_gene: TRBV11-3; j_gene: TRBJ2-1; CDR3aa: CASTWRGQQEQFF
v_gene: TRBV4-3; j_gene: TRBJ2-7; CDR3aa: CASSQDPDRGASGRPYEQYF
v_gene: TRBV7-9; j_gene: TRBJ1-6; CDR3aa: CASSLKSSYNSPLHF
v_gene: TRBV27; j_gene: TRBJ2-2; CDR3aa: CASRTGGAGELFF
v_gene: TRBV29-1; j_gene: TRBJ2-1; CDR3aa: CSVSVPPYNREQFF
v_gene: TRBV29-1; j_gene: TRBJ2-7; CDR3aa: CSVAGRQRGNIEQYF
v_gene: TRBV2; j_gene: TRBJ2-7; CDR3aa: CASRDRSSYEQYF
v_gene: TRBV4-3; j_gene: TRBJ1-2; CDR3aa: CASSPAGIQDYGYTF
v_gene: TRBV21-1; j_gene: TRBJ2-5; CDR3aa: CASSKGTGGITQETQYF
v_gene: TRBV27; j_gene: TRBJ2-5; CDR3aa: CASSLNGQETQYF
v_gene: TRBV5-1; j_gene: TRBJ1-1; CDR3aa: CASSLEAGAEAFF
v_gene: TRBV9; j_gene: TRBJ2-1; CDR3aa: CASSPGTSGVEQFF
v_gene: TRBV25-1; j_gene: TRBJ2-7; CDR3aa: CASSGGTATYEQYF
v_gene: TRBV5-4; j_gene: TRBJ2-1; CDR3aa: CASSLSWGNEQFF